This T cell receptor beta chain emerged from a study of blood T cell repertoires in COVID-19. For the study at large: Collection of acute and convalescent COVID-19 samples took place in the United States, Italy and Spain. Sample material is recorded as cDNA or gDNA derived from T cells, B-cell-depleted T cells, or PBMCs.

Authors' analysis steps: Estimated nucleated cell counts came from reference gene primer amplification. The assay was immunoSEQ multiplex PCR, and TCRdb's table has in-frame clones only and misses some. Clone size and the V and J calls come from that table; the DNA yielded D and trimming. Of roughly 250,000 clones listed, 75% to 90% are singletons. This CDR3 has 15 amino acids. With 1 base removed from V and 1 base from J, the gap between germline ends came to 10 bases. Germline-derived CDR1 and CDR2 are SGHRS and YFSETQ. The sample holds one count of this clone. The source is a woman in her sixties or seventies with active or convalescent COVID-19. Sequences were obtained from peripheral blood. The V and J genes are TRBV5-1 and TRBJ2-3; D is unresolved. CDR3 region: CASSLRAVGTDTQYF. Here the CDR3 DNA reads TGCGCCAGCAGCTTGCGCGCGGTGGGCACAGATACGCAGTATTTT.